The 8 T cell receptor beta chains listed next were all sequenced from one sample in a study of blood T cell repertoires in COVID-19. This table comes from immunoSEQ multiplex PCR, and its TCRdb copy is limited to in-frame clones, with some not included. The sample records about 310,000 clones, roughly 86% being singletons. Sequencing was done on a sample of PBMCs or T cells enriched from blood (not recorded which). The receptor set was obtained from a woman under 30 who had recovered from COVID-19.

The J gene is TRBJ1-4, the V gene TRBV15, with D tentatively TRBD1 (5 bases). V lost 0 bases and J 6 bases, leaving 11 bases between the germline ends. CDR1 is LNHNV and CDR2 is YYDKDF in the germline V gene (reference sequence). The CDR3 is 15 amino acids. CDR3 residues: CATSRDHLRDEKLFF. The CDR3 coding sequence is TGTGCCACCAGCAGAGACCACCTCAGGGATGAAAAACTGTTTTTT.

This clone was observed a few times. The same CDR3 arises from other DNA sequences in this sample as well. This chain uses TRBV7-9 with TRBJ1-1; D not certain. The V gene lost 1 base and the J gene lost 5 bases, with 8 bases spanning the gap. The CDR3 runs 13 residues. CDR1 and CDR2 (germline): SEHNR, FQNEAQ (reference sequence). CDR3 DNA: TGTGCCAGCAGCTTAGACCCCGGGACTGAAGCTTTCTTT. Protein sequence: CASSLDPGTEAFF. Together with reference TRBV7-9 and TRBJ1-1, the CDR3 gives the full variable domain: DTGVSQNPRHKITKRGQNVTFRCDPISEHNRLYWYRQTLGQGPEFLTYFQNEAQLEKSRLLSDRFSAERPKGSFSTLEIQRTEQGDSAMYLCASSLDPGTEAFFGQGTRLTVV.

As DNA, the CDR3 is TGCGCCAGCAGCCACACAGGGGTCCGCAGGACTACTAATGAAAAACTGTTTTTT. It is translated as CASSHTGVRRTTNEKLFF. The gene calls are TRBV4-1 and TRBJ1-4, with TRBD1 matching over 7 bases. Germline CDR1 and CDR2: MGHRA and YSYEKL. J lost 2 bases, V lost 3 bases, and 12 bases had no gene match. The CDR3 sequence is 18 residues long.

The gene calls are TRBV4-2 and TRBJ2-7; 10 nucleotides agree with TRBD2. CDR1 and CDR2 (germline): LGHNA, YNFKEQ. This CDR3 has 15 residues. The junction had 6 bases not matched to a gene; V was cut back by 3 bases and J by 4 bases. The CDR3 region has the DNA TGTGCCAGCAGCCACGGGCTAGCGGGGGAGTACGAGCAGTACTTC. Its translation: CASSHGLAGEYEQYF.

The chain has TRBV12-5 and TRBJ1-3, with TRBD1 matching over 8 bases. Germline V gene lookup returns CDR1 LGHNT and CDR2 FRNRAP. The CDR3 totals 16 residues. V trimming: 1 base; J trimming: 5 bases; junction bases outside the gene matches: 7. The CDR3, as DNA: TGTGCTAGTGGTTTGGGAGGACAGGGTGGGAGAAACACCATATATTTT. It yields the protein CASGLGGQGGRNTIYF.

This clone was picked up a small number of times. CDR3 amino acids: CASSSDISQPQHF. In DNA, the CDR3 is TGTGCCAGCAGTTCCGACATCAGTCAGCCCCAGCATTTT. The chain carries TRBV12-3 or TRBV12-4 and TRBJ1-5; D is undetermined. The CDR3 totals 13 residues. Trimming cost V 4 bases and J 6 bases, with 10 bases left between them.

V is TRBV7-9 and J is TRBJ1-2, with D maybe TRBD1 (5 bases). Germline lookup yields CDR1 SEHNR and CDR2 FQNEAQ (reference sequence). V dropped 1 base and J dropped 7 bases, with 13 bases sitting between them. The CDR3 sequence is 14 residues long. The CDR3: CASSLDWTTRGYTF. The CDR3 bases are TGTGCCAGCAGCTTAGACTGGACAACGCGTGGCTACACCTTC.

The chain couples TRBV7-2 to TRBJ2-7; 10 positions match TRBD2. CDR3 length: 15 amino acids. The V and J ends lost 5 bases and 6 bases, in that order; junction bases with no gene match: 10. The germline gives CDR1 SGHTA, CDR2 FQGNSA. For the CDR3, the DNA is TGTGCCAGCAGCCAGCGGGGGGGCCGCCTTAGCGAGCAGTACTTC. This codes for CASSQRGGRLSEQYF.